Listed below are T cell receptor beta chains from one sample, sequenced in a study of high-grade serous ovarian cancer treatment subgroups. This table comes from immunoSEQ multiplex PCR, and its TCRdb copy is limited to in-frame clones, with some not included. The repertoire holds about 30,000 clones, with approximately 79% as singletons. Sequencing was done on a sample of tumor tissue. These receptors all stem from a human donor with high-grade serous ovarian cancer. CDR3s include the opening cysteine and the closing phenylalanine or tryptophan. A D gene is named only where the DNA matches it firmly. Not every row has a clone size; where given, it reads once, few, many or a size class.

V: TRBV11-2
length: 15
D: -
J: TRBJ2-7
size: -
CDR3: CASSLVAGGSYEQYF
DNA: TGTGCCAGCAGCTTAGTGGCTGGTGGGAGCTACGAGCAGTACTTC

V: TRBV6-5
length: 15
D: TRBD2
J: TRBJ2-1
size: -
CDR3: CASSYKGLAGNEQFF
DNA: TGTGCCAGCAGTTACAAGGGACTAGCGGGCAATGAGCAGTTCTTC

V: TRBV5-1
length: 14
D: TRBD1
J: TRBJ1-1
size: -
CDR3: CASSRDLQGPEAFF
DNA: TGCGCCAGCAGCCGAGACCTACAGGGGCCAGAAGCTTTCTTT

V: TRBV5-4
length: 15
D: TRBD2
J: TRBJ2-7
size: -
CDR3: CASSFDPGRDYEQYF
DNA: TGTGCCAGCAGCTTTGACCCCGGGAGGGACTACGAGCAGTACTTC

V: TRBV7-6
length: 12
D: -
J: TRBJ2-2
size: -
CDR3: CASSKYTGELFF
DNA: TGTGCCAGCAGCAAATACACCGGGGAGCTGTTTTTT

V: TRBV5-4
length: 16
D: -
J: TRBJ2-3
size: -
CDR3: CASSFWISGITDTQYF
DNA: TGTGCCAGCAGCTTTTGGATCAGCGGCATAACAGATACGCAGTATTTT

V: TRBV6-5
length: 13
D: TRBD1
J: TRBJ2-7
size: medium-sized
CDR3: CASSRTGSHEQYF
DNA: TGTGCCAGCAGCCGGACAGGGTCCCACGAGCAGTACTTC

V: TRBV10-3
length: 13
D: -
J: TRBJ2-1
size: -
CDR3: CAISERKTDEQFF
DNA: TGTGCCATCAGTGAGAGAAAGACAGATGAGCAGTTCTTC

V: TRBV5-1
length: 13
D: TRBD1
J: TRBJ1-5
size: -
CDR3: CASSSATGQPQHF
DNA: TGCGCCAGCAGCTCCGCGACAGGGCAGCCCCAGCATTTT

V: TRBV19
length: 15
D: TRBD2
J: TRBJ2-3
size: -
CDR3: CASSTSGTRGDTQYF
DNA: TGTGCCAGTAGTACTAGCGGGACCCGGGGGGATACGCAGTATTTT

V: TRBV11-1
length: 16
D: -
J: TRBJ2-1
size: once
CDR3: CASSPTGTSPYNEQFF
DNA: TGTGCCAGCAGCCCAACGGGGACGAGCCCCTACAATGAGCAGTTCTTC

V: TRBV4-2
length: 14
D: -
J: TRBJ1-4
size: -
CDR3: CASSQLQGHEKLFF
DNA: TGTGCCAGCAGCCAACTTCAGGGGCACGAAAAACTGTTTTTT

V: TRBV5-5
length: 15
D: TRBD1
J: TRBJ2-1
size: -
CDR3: CASTRGQDFYNEQFF
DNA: TGTGCCAGCACCAGGGGACAGGACTTCTACAATGAGCAGTTCTTC

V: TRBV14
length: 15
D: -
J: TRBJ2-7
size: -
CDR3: CASSQDSRYSYEQYF
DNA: TGTGCCAGCAGCCAAGACTCCAGGTACTCCTACGAGCAGTACTTC

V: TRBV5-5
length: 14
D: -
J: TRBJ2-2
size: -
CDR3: CASSSRGNTGELFF
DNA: TGTGCCAGCAGCTCCAGGGGAAACACCGGGGAGCTGTTTTTT

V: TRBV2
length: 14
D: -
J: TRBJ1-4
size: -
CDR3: CASSVQGANEKLFF
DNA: TGTGCCAGCAGCGTACAGGGTGCTAATGAAAAACTGTTTTTT

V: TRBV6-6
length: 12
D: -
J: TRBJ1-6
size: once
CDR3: CASSYTTTPLHF
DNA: TGTGCCAGCAGTTACACGACGACACCCCTCCACTTT

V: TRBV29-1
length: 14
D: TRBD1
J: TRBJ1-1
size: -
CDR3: CSVAPTGGAAEAFF
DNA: TGCAGCGTTGCGCCGACAGGGGGAGCGGCTGAAGCTTTCTTT

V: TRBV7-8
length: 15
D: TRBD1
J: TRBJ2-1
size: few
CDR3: CASSSRDSDYNEQFF
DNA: TGTGCCAGCAGCTCCCGGGACAGCGACTACAATGAGCAGTTCTTC

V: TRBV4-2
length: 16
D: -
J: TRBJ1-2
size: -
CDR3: CASSRAGARGDYGYTF
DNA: TGTGCCAGCAGCCGCGCCGGGGCCCGAGGAGACTATGGCTACACCTTC

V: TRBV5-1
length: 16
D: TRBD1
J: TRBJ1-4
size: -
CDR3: CASSLALGQGAEKLFF
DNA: TGCGCCAGCAGCTTGGCCTTGGGACAGGGGGCCGAAAAACTGTTTTTT

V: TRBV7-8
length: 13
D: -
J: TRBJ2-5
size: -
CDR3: CASVRGAQETQYF
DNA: TGTGCCAGCGTTCGAGGGGCCCAAGAGACCCAGTACTTC

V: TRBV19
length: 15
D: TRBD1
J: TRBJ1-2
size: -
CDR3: CASLLAGTGPYGYTF
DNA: TGTGCCAGCCTCCTCGCCGGGACAGGGCCCTATGGCTACACCTTC

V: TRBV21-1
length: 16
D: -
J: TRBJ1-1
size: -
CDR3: CASSKTAGSWHTEAFF
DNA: TGTGCCAGCAGCAAAACGGCGGGGTCGTGGCACACTGAAGCTTTCTTT

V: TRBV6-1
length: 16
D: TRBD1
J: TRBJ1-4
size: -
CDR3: CASSEPPGQGNEKLFF
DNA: TGTGCCAGCAGTGAGCCTCCGGGACAGGGGAATGAAAAACTGTTTTTT

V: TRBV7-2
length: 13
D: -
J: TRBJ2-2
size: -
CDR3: CASSLGYSGELFF
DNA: TGTGCCAGCAGCTTAGGCTACTCCGGGGAGCTGTTTTTT

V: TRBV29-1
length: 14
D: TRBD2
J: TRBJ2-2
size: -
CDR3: CSVEGSGRTGELFF
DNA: TGCAGCGTTGAGGGTAGCGGGAGGACTGGGGAGCTGTTTTTT

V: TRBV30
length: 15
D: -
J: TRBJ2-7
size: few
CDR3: CAFVRGGTESYEQYF
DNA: TGTGCCTTTGTCCGTGGGGGGACTGAATCCTACGAGCAGTACTTC

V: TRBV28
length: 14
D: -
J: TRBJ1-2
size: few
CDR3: CASSWEGQPHGYTF
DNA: TGTGCCAGCAGTTGGGAAGGACAGCCTCATGGCTACACCTTC

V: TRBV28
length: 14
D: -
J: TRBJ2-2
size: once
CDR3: CASNDAPNTGELFF
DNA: TGTGCCAGCAATGACGCCCCGAACACCGGGGAGCTGTTTTTT

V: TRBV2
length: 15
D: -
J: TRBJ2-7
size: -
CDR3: CASSGPRLVGYEQYF
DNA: TGTGCCAGCAGTGGACCGCGGCTGGTCGGCTACGAGCAGTACTTC

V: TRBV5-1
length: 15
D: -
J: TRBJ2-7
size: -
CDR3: CASSLVGSAGSEQYF
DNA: TGCGCCAGCAGCTTGGTTGGGTCGGCGGGGTCCGAGCAGTACTTC

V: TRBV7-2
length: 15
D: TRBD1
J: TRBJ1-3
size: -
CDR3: CASSSRTGRGNTIYF
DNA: TGTGCCAGCAGCTCCCGGACAGGGAGGGGAAACACCATATATTTT

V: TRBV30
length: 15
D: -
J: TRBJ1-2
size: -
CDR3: CAWSGQLLTNYGYTF
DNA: TGTGCCTGGAGTGGGCAACTACTAACTAACTATGGCTACACCTTC

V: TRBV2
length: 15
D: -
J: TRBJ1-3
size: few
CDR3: CASSYGRLSGNTIYF
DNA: TGTGCCAGCAGTTACGGACGCCTCTCTGGAAACACCATATATTTT

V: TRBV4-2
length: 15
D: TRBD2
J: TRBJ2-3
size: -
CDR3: CASSAIAGSTDTQYF
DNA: TGTGCCAGCAGCGCAATAGCGGGGAGCACAGATACGCAGTATTTT

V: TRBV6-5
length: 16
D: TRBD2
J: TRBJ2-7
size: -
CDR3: CASSYSGLAESYEQYF
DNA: TGTGCCAGCAGTTACTCGGGACTAGCGGAGTCCTACGAGCAGTACTTC

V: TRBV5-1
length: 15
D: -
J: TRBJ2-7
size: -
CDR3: CASSPPDGAFYEQYF
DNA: TGCGCCAGCAGCCCCCCTGACGGGGCTTTCTACGAGCAGTACTTC

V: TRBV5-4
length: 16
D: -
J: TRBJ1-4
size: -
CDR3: CASSHWVGRANEKLFF
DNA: TGTGCCAGCAGCCATTGGGTGGGCAGAGCAAATGAAAAACTGTTTTTT

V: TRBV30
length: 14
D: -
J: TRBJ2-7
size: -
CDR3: CAWSPRDGSYEQYF
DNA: TGTGCCTGGAGCCCTCGGGACGGCTCCTACGAGCAGTACTTC

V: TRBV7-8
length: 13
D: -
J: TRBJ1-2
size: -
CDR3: CASSLREYYGYTF
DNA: TGTGCCAGCAGCTTAAGGGAGTACTATGGCTACACCTTC

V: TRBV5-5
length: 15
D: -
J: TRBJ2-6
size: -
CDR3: CASSLMIAGANVLTF
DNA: TGTGCCAGCAGCTTGATGATAGCTGGGGCCAACGTCCTGACTTTC

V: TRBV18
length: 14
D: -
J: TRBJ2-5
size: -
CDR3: CASSPAGVEETQYF
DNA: TGTGCCAGCTCACCCGCCGGGGTTGAAGAGACCCAGTACTTC

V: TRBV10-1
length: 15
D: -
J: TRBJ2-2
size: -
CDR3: CASSDGGAGTGELFF
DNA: TGCGCCAGCAGTGATGGCGGGGCAGGCACCGGGGAGCTGTTTTTT

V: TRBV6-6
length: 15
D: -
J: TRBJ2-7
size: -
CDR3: CASAADAGLFYEQYF
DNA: TGTGCCAGCGCCGCTGATGCGGGACTCTTCTACGAGCAGTACTTC

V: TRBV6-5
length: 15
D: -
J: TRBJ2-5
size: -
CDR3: CATAPSWGAQETQYF
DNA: TGTGCCACAGCACCCTCTTGGGGGGCCCAAGAGACCCAGTACTTC

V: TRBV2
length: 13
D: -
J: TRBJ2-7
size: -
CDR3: CASIGVSDYEQYF
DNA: TGTGCCAGCATTGGTGTTAGCGACTACGAGCAGTACTTC

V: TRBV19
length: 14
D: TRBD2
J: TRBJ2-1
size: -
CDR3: CASSMRLASNEQFF
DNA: TGTGCCAGTAGTATGAGACTAGCGAGCAATGAGCAGTTCTTC